The 17 T cell receptor beta chains below all came from one sample that was sequenced in a study of CD8+ T cells in alopecia areata. cDNA prepared by RNA extraction and subsequent reverse transcription served as the template for sequencing. Only in-frame clones appear in the TCRdb table, and some are missing; sequencing was by immunoSEQ multiplex PCR. There are over 250,000 clones in the sample; approximately 60% occur only once, and around 0.84% lies in the top ten. Treatment of the sample: oral pan-JAK inhibitor, 5-10 mg twice daily. This material consisted of CD4+ T cells sorted from blood, taken around week 52, from a patient treated with tofacitinib. The receptor set was obtained from a human donor with alopecia areata.

This clone was recorded a few times. This chain uses TRBV18 with TRBJ2-7, with TRBD2 as a possible D gene (6 bases). Looked up from germline, CDR1 is KGHSH and CDR2 is LQKENI. Trimming stripped 6 bases from V and 3 bases from J, with 18 bases between. This CDR3 region has 15 residues. This CDR3 reads CASSPIGTRYYEQYF. Here the CDR3 DNA reads TGTGCCAGCTCCCCTATTGGGACTCGATACTACGAGCAGTACTTC.

The chain joins TRBV29-1 to TRBJ1-1; D unclear. CDR1 is SQVTM and CDR2 is ANQGSEA in the germline V gene. V lost 4 bases to trimming and J lost 0 bases, with 9 bases between them. The CDR3 spans 13 residues. As DNA, the CDR3 is TGCAGCGTTGTCAGGAGATTGAACACTGAAGCTTTCTTT. Protein sequence: CSVVRRLNTEAFF.

The chain joins TRBV7-2 to TRBJ2-1; TRBD2 aligns across 13 bases. V lost 4 bases and J lost 3; bases outside the gene matches: 12. This CDR3 contains 19 residues. The V gene's germline CDR1 is SGHTA and CDR2 FQGNSA. CDR3 DNA: TGTGCCAGCAGCTCCCCTCACTCGACTAGCGGGGGGAACTACAATGAGCAGTTCTTC. Its translation is CASSSPHSTSGGNYNEQFF.

This clone occurred a few times. The chain is built from TRBV19 and TRBJ2-1; D gene uncertain. The V and J ends lost 8 bases and 8 bases respectively, with 16 bases between them. The germline CDR1 and CDR2 sequences are LNHDA and SQIVND (reference sequence). This CDR3 region has 13 residues. The CDR3 bases are TGTGCCAGTCTCGGACCCCCAGTGGATGAGCAGTTCTTC. Amino acid sequence: CASLGPPVDEQFF.

The chain employs TRBV29-1 and TRBJ1-4; unclear D gene. V gave up 7 bases and J gave up 10 bases, with 16 bases separating them. Looked up from germline, CDR1 is SQVTM and CDR2 is ANQGSEA. The length of the CDR3 is 12 residues. The CDR3 DNA reads as TGCAGCGCCAACAGCGTTGGAAGAAAACTGTTTTTT. Protein sequence: CSANSVGRKLFF.

This chain links TRBV5-1 with TRBJ2-5; 10 nucleotides match TRBD1. Trimming cost V 5 bases and J 3 bases; bases outside gene matches: 4. This CDR3 has 14 amino acids. Per germline, CDR1 SGHRS and CDR2 YFSETQ. The CDR3 reads CASRVGTGEETQYF. CDR3 DNA sequence: TGCGCCAGCAGGGTCGGGACAGGGGAAGAGACCCAGTACTTC.

This chain connects TRBV6-1 to TRBJ2-2; the D gene is possibly TRBD2 (6 bases). Germline V gene sequence: CDR1 MNHNS, CDR2 SASEGT. V was pared by 10 bases and J by 2 bases, with 17 bases between. This CDR3 has 15 residues. Written as DNA, the CDR3 is TGTGCCACCCCCCGGGGGACGACCAACACCGGGGAGCTGTTTTTT. It codes for CATPRGTTNTGELFF.

This clone was recorded a few times. The chain couples TRBV10-3 to TRBJ1-5; D gene unclear. Trimming left V 0 bases short and J 7 bases short, with 10 bases between. This CDR3 is 14 amino acids long. The germline V gene has CDR1 ENHRY and CDR2 SYGVKD. The CDR3 region is CAISESFSHQPQHF. The CDR3 DNA follows: TGTGCCATCAGTGAGTCGTTCTCTCACCAGCCCCAGCATTTT.

The chain recombines TRBV27 with TRBJ2-3, with 7 positions matching TRBD2. V shed 5 bases and J 4 bases; nucleotides not matched to a gene: 9. Germline V gives CDR1 MNHEY, CDR2 SMNVEV (reference sequence). The CDR3 has 15 amino acids. CDR3 DNA: TGTGCCAGCAGTACCCGACTAGCACGGGCAGATACGCAGTATTTT. Translation: CASSTRLARADTQYF.

V is TRBV5-1 and J is TRBJ2-5; possibly TRBD1 or TRBD2 for D (6 bases each). Trimming shortened V by 0 bases and J by 2 bases, and 11 bases separated the two germline ends. The CDR3 is made up of 15 amino acids. CDR1 SGHRS and CDR2 YFSETQ come from the germline V gene. The CDR3: CASSLGQGRQETQYF. CDR3 DNA sequence: TGCGCCAGCAGCTTGGGCCAGGGGAGGCAAGAGACCCAGTACTTC.

This chain's CDR3 is CSVVRELGTDTQYF. CDR3 DNA sequence: TGCAGCGTTGTTAGGGAACTGGGCACAGATACGCAGTATTTT. The chain recombines TRBV29-1 with TRBJ2-3; unclear D gene. The CDR3 is 14 amino acids. Germline assignment: CDR1 SQVTM and CDR2 ANQGSEA. Trimming took off 4 bases at V and 1 base at J, with 12 bases between the two ends.

The chain couples TRBV5-1 to TRBJ2-3, with D perhaps matching TRBD1 or TRBD2 (5 bases each). Germline V gene lookup returns CDR1 SGHRS and CDR2 YFSETQ. This CDR3 comprises 17 residues. Trimming stripped 5 bases from V and 0 bases from J, with 19 bases between. The CDR3 nucleotides read TGCGCCAGCAGTTCGGGATTTCCGGGACCTAGCACAGATACGCAGTATTTT. Translating gives CASSSGFPGPSTDTQYF. The full variable domain, rest sourced from reference TRBV5-1 and TRBJ2-3, is KAGVTQTPRYLIKTRGQQVTLSCSPISGHRSVSWYQQTPGQGLQFLFEYFSETQRNKGNFPGRFSGRQFSNSRSEMNVSTLELGDSALYLCASSSGFPGPSTDTQYFGPGTRLTVL.

The V and J genes are TRBV19 and TRBJ1-6; 8 bases align to TRBD1. The CDR3 is 15 residues long. Germline loops: CDR1 LNHDA, CDR2 SQIVND (reference sequence). V gave up 6 bases and J gave up 6 bases; unmatched junction bases: 7. The CDR3 DNA reads as TGTGCCAGTAGGTTGGACAGGGCGAGTAATTCACCCCTCCACTTT. Protein sequence: CASRLDRASNSPLHF.

The chain joins TRBV5-1 to TRBJ2-5; no clear D. The germline CDR1 and CDR2 sequences are SGHRS and YFSETQ. V lost 3 bases and J lost 4, with 10 bases in between. The CDR3 extends over 13 amino acids. The CDR3 here is CASSSSPGETQYF. CDR3 DNA: TGCGCCAGCAGCTCGAGCCCTGGAGAGACCCAGTACTTC.

The chain employs TRBV30 and TRBJ2-5; no definite D call. Trimming pared 0 bases from V and 0 bases from J, leaving 11 bases between. This CDR3 spans 15 amino acids. Per germline, CDR1 GTSNPN and CDR2 SVGIG (reference sequence). The CDR3 sequence is CAWSVGTRYQETQYF. CDR3 nucleotide sequence: TGTGCCTGGAGTGTAGGCACACGGTACCAAGAGACCCAGTACTTC.

This clone was observed a few times. The genes are TRBV12-5 and TRBJ1-1; D is uncertain. V lost 1 base and J 5 bases, leaving 2 bases between the germline ends. CDR1 is LGHNT, CDR2 FRNRAP, per germline. The CDR3 is 11 residues long. The DNA of the CDR3 is TGTGCTAGTGGTTTGGAAACTGAAGCTTTCTTT. Translating it yields CASGLETEAFF. Using reference TRBV12-5 and TRBJ1-1 for the parts outside the CDR3, the full variable domain is DARVTQTPRHKVTEMGQEVTMRCQPILGHNTVFWYRQTMMQGLELLAYFRNRAPLDDSGMPKDRFSAEMPDATLATLKIQPSEPRDSAVYFCASGLETEAFFGQGTRLTVV.

J is TRBJ2-5 and V is TRBV6-5, with D tentatively TRBD2 (7 bases). V shed 8 bases and J shed 4 bases, with 20 bases lying between them. The V gene's germline CDR1 is MNHEY and CDR2 SVGAGI. CDR3 length equals 15 residues. The CDR3 here is CASRWGGPGVETQYF. Written as DNA, the CDR3 is TGTGCCAGCCGATGGGGGGGCCCGGGAGTAGAGACCCAGTACTTC.